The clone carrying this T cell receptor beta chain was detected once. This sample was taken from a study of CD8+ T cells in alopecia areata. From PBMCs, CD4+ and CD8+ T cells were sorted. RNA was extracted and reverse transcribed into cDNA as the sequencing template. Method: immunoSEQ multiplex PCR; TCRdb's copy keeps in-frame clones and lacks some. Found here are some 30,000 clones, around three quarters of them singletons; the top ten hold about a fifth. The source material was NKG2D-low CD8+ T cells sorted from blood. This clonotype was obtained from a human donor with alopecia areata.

CDR3 in amino acids: CASSQRTGVETQYF. The CDR3 bases are TGCGCCAGCAGCCAACGGACAGGGGTAGAGACCCAGTACTTC. This chain connects TRBV4-1 to TRBJ2-5, with 9 bases matching TRBD1. The V gene's germline CDR1 is MGHRA and CDR2 YSYEKL. This CDR3 has 14 residues. Trimming cost V 2 bases and J 4 bases; bases outside gene matches: 2.